The 21 T cell receptor beta chains below were found in one sample sequenced in a study of regulatory and conventional T cells in RAG deficiency. The table came from immunoSEQ multiplex PCR; TCRdb's copy has only in-frame clones and leaves some out. The profile shows 32,000 or so clones, roughly 90% of them singletons. This sample was also put to use in a study of regulatory T cells. From that study: The primer mix had 52 TRBV and 13 TRBJ primers.

Sequencing used CD8+ T cells sorted from blood. The receptor set was obtained from a human donor in good health.

V and J are TRBV27 and TRBJ2-7; a possible D gene is TRBD1 (6 bases). Germline values: CDR1 MNHEY, CDR2 SMNVEV (reference sequence). The CDR3 has 16 amino acids. V lost 6 bases and J 0 bases, leaving 18 bases between the germline ends. CDR3 region: CASSEEGQPSSYEQYF. The CDR3 DNA reads as TGTGCCAGCAGCGAGGAAGGACAGCCCAGCTCCTACGAGCAGTACTTC.

This CDR3 is CASSKWTGQGGNQYF. The CDR3 nucleotides read TGCGCCAGCAGCAAATGGACAGGGCAGGGGGGAAACCAGTACTTC. The rearrangement uses TRBV5-1 and TRBJ2-5; TRBD1 aligns across 8 bases. CDR3 length: 15 residues. Germline V lookup: CDR1 SGHRS, CDR2 YFSETQ. J was trimmed by 10 bases and V by 4 bases; bases with no gene match: 15.

The chain has TRBV27 and TRBJ1-1, with 7 bases matching TRBD1. This CDR3 is built from 13 residues. The J segment lost 3 bases and the V segment lost 10 bases, leaving 8 bases of the junction unmatched. CDR1 and CDR2 (germline): MNHEY, SMNVEV (reference sequence). In DNA, the CDR3 is TGTGCCACCTTCAGGGGGTTGGACACTGAAGCTTTCTTT. Its translation is CATFRGLDTEAFF.

In this sample, this clone turned up once. DNA for the CDR3: TGTGCCAGCAGTTTTGGTCCCGATTACGAGCAGTACTTC. Translating it yields CASSFGPDYEQYF. This chain connects TRBV27 to TRBJ2-7; no clear D gene. Germline assignment: CDR1 MNHEY and CDR2 SMNVEV (reference sequence). V lost 3 bases and J 4 bases, leaving 10 bases between the germline ends. The CDR3 is 13 amino acids.

This clone was observed a few times. The rearrangement links TRBV27 to TRBJ2-1; 8 nucleotides align to TRBD1. V lost 6 bases and J lost 4; bases outside the gene matches: 8. Germline CDR1 MNHEY, CDR2 SMNVEV (reference sequence). The CDR3 length is 15 residues. CDR3 sequence (DNA): TGTGCCAGCAGCTCCGGGACAGGATGGTACAATGAGCAGTTCTTC. Protein sequence: CASSSGTGWYNEQFF.

The chain couples TRBV9 to TRBJ2-1, with D hard to call. There are 16 residues in the CDR3. V was pared by 7 bases and J by 5 bases, with 22 bases between. The germline CDR1 and CDR2 sequences are SGDLS and YYNGEE. Here the CDR3 reads CASGIGKEKRNNEQFF. Written as DNA, the CDR3 is TGTGCCAGCGGAATAGGCAAAGAAAAGCGTAACAATGAGCAGTTCTTC.

The chain carries TRBV30 and TRBJ2-7; maybe TRBD2 (5 bases). V was trimmed by 2 bases and J by 3 bases, leaving 17 bases between them. The CDR3 has 15 amino acids. CDR1 is GTSNPN and CDR2 is SVGIG in the germline V gene (reference sequence). The CDR3 is CAWSPGEFWLYEQYF. The DNA for the CDR3 is TGTGCCTGGAGTCCCGGGGAGTTTTGGCTCTACGAGCAGTACTTC.

The chain is built from TRBV5-4 and TRBJ2-5; D is possibly TRBD1 or TRBD2 (5 bases each). The ends were cut back, 3 bases at V and 3 bases at J, with 15 bases in the middle. This CDR3 is built from 15 residues. Germline V gene data show CDR1 as SGHNT and CDR2 as YYREEE (reference sequence). The DNA for the CDR3 is TGTGCCAGCAGCTCCAACCGGGACGAAAAAGAGACCCAGTACTTC. This codes for CASSSNRDEKETQYF.

The chain carries TRBV2 and TRBJ1-2; 7 nucleotides align to TRBD1. The CDR3 is 17 amino acids. The V and J ends lost 4 bases and 5 bases, in that order; junction bases with no gene match: 16. Germline V gives CDR1 SNHLY, CDR2 FYNNEI. In nucleotides, the CDR3 is TGTGCCAGCAGTGTACCGGCAGGGACCGGGACAGATTATGGCTACACCTTC. Translation gives CASSVPAGTGTDYGYTF.

The rearrangement links TRBV4-3 to TRBJ1-4; D is uncertain. The CDR3 runs 16 residues. Trimming stripped 3 bases from V and 4 bases from J, with 15 bases between. From germline, CDR1 is LGHNA and CDR2 YSLEER. CDR3 in DNA: TGCGCCAGCAGCCATCTTAACACGGACTATAATGAAAAACTGTTTTTT. Residues: CASSHLNTDYNEKLFF.

The CDR3 coding sequence is TGTGCCAGCAGCCAAGATCGGGCGGGCCTCAGGGAGGGGAACACTGAAGCTTTCTTT. This gives the protein CASSQDRAGLREGNTEAFF. This rearrangement joins TRBV14 to TRBJ1-1, with D possibly being TRBD1 (5 bases). Between the trimmed V and J ends, which lost 0 bases and 1 base, there was a span of 21 bases. CDR3 length: 19 residues. Germline V lookup: CDR1 SGHDN, CDR2 FVKESK.

The chain carries TRBV7-9 and TRBJ2-5; D is perhaps TRBD2 (7 bases). The germline V gene encodes CDR1 SEHNR and CDR2 FQNEAQ (reference sequence). Trimming pared 2 bases from V and 5 bases from J, leaving 12 bases between. This CDR3 is 14 amino acids long. The CDR3 here is CASSLSGEGETQYF. CDR3 DNA: TGTGCCAGCAGCTTATCAGGGGAGGGGGAGACCCAGTACTTC.

The gene calls are TRBV7-6 and TRBJ1-5, with D possibly being TRBD1 (6 bases). The V gene's germline CDR1 is SGHVS and CDR2 FNYEAQ. V was shortened by 1 base and J by 5 bases, with 18 bases between the two germline ends. The CDR3 runs to 17 residues. The CDR3: CASSLGVGGRGDQPQHF. CDR3 bases: TGTGCCAGCAGCTTAGGAGTAGGGGGACGAGGGGATCAGCCCCAGCATTTT.

This rearrangement joins TRBV9 to TRBJ1-1, with D unresolved. Germline loops: CDR1 SGDLS, CDR2 YYNGEE. The CDR3 sequence is 12 residues long. V dropped 4 bases and J dropped 3 bases, with 7 bases sitting between them. The CDR3 bases are TGTGCCAGCAGCAAATGGGACACTGAAGCTTTCTTT. This sequence encodes CASSKWDTEAFF. Filled out from reference TRBV9 and TRBJ1-1, the complete variable domain reads DSGVTQTPKHLITATGQRVTLRCSPRSGDLSVYWYQQSLDQGLQFLIQYYNGEERAKGNILERFSAQQFPDLHSELNLSSLELGDSALYFCASSKWDTEAFFGQGTRLTVV.

This clone was seen a single time. The V call is TRBV2, the J call TRBJ1-5; no clear D. CDR3 length: 12 amino acids. Germline CDR1 is SNHLY and CDR2 is FYNNEI. Trimming removed 7 bases from V and 7 bases from J, with 11 bases in between. CDR3 amino acids: CASNKAGQPQHF. In nucleotides, the CDR3 is TGTGCCAGCAACAAAGCCGGGCAGCCCCAGCATTTT.

The rearrangement joins TRBV10-3 to TRBJ2-3; D is unclear. In germline, CDR1 is ENHRY, CDR2 SYGVKD. Trimming removed 3 bases at V and 8 bases at J, with 9 bases between. The CDR3 spans 12 residues. The CDR3 sequence: CAISEGGPTQYF. In nucleotides, the CDR3 is TGTGCCATCAGTGAAGGCGGACCTACGCAGTATTTT.

In this sample, this clone turned up a few times. The V gene is TRBV21-1, the J gene TRBJ1-3. TRBV21-1 is a listed pseudogene. The CDR3 covers 15 residues. In nucleotides, the CDR3 is TGTGCCAGCACCCTGGACTCCACCTTAGGAAACACCATATATTTT. As protein: CASTLDSTLGNTIYF.

This clone was seen only a few times. The chain has TRBV6-1 and TRBJ2-7; D might be TRBD2 (6 bases). V was clipped by 8 bases and J by 6 bases, with 20 bases between them. This CDR3 has 14 residues. Germline CDR1 reads MNHNS; CDR2 reads SASEGT. The CDR3 DNA sequence: TGTGCCAGCTCGGCAGTGGGGGGTCGCGGCGAGCAGTACTTC. Translation gives CASSAVGGRGEQYF.

This chain connects TRBV11-2 to TRBJ1-6, with D possibly TRBD1 on 6 matching bases. Trimming shortened V by 2 bases and J by 10 bases, and 15 bases separated the two germline ends. The CDR3 totals 15 residues. Looked up from germline, CDR1 is SGHAT and CDR2 is FQNNGV. CDR3: CASSLSQGMDSPLHF. The CDR3 DNA reads TGTGCCAGCAGCTTATCGCAGGGGATGGACTCACCCCTCCACTTT.

CDR3 coding DNA: TGTGCCAGCAGCTTAGTCTCTAGCGGGACTTCCTACGAGCAGTACTTC. This translates into CASSLVSSGTSYEQYF. The J gene is TRBJ2-7, the V gene TRBV7-2, with TRBD2 identical over 9 bases. V shed 1 base, J shed 1 base, and the junction held 5 bases outside the gene matches. Germline-derived CDR1 and CDR2 are SGHTA and FQGNSA. CDR3 size: 16 residues.

This clone was seen just once. The V and J genes are TRBV30 and TRBJ1-5; D not certain. The CDR3 loop spans 13 amino acids. Deletions cut 0 bases from V and 7 bases from J, with 10 bases between. Germline assignment: CDR1 GTSNPN and CDR2 SVGIG (reference sequence). The CDR3 DNA is TGTGCCTGGAGTGTACCCCCGGAGCAGCCCCAGCATTTT. Translated: CAWSVPPEQPQHF.